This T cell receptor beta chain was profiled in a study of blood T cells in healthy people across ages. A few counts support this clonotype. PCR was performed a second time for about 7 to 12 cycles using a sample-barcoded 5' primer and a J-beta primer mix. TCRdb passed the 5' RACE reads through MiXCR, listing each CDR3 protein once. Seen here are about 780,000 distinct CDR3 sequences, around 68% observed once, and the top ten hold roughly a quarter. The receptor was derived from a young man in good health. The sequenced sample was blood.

CDR3 residues: CSVQDRSAYEQYF. Here the CDR3 DNA reads TGCAGCGTCCAGGACAGGTCCGCCTACGAGCAGTACTTC. The chain links TRBV29-1 to TRBJ2-7; 7 nucleotides agree with TRBD1. This CDR3 comprises 13 residues. Losses at the gene ends were 6 bases for V and 2 bases for J; bases not matched to a gene: 7. Germline CDR1 SQVTM, CDR2 ANQGSEA.